The entry below gives a single T cell receptor beta chain sequence along with its context. Original methodology: The assay estimated nucleated cells by amplifying reference gene primers. Only in-frame clones appear in the TCRdb table, and some are missing; sequencing was by immunoSEQ multiplex PCR. The D gene and trimming were derived from the DNA, and the V and J assignments and clone size from that table. The sample yields around 400,000 clones, about 89% seen once. The cohort comprised adults aged roughly 18 to 100 years residing in around 25 US areas. Trimming stripped 6 bases from V and 0 bases from J, with 17 bases between. Per the germline V gene, CDR1 is PRHDT and CDR2 is FYEKMQ (reference sequence). There are 16 residues in the CDR3. The record originates from a study of blood T cell repertoires in COVID-19. As for the study in general: Researchers got acute and convalescent COVID-19 samples from the United States, Italy and Spain. T cells, B-cell-depleted T cells, or PBMCs provided the cDNA or gDNA that served as material.

The chain joins TRBV13 to TRBJ1-2, with D hard to call. Sequencing input: PBMCs or T cells enriched from blood (not recorded which). The TCR originated in a middle-aged woman who had been exposed to COVID-19. CDR3 sequence: CASSLGGSEANYGYTF. The CDR3 nucleotides are TGTGCCAGCAGTTTGGGCGGGAGCGAAGCTAACTATGGCTACACCTTC.